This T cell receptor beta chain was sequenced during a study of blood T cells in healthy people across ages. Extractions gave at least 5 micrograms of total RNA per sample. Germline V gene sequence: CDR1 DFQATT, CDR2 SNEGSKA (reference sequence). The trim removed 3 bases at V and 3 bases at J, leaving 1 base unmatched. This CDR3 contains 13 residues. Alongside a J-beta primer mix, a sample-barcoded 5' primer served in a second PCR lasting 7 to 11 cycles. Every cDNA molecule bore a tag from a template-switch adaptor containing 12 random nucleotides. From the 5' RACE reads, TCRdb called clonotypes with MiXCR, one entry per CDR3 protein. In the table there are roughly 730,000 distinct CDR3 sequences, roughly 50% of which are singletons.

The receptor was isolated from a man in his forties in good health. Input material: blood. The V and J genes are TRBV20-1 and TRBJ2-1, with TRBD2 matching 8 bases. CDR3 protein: CSASGRVYNEQFF. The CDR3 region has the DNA TGCAGTGCTAGCGGGAGGGTCTACAATGAGCAGTTCTTC.